These 30 T cell receptor beta chains were all obtained from the same sample, sequenced in a study of cytomegalovirus exposure and HLA in healthy donors. In the PCR, 60 Vbeta and 13 Jbeta primers were used. The method was immunoSEQ multiplex PCR; TCRdb's version includes in-frame clones alone and lacks a portion of them. The sample has under 130,000 clones, 74% seen once; the top ten hold approximately 2.5%. The sequenced sample consisted of PBMCs. These receptors were taken from a man in his fifties in good health and CMV-seropositive.

The V and J genes are TRBV11-2 and TRBJ2-3, with D tentatively TRBD2 (6 bases). V was pared by 5 bases and J by 3 bases, with 24 bases between. The CDR3 covers 18 residues. The V gene's germline CDR1 is SGHAT and CDR2 FQNNGV. CDR3: CASSQGAGGSLNTDTQYF. CDR3 in DNA: TGTGCCAGCAGCCAGGGAGCCGGGGGTTCCCTTAATACAGATACGCAGTATTTT.

The CDR3 DNA follows: TGTGCCAGCAGGCCTTTTCCGGGAGGTGAGGTCGTCTACCATGGCTACACCTTC. Translation gives CASRPFPGGEVVYHGYTF. The chain is built from TRBV28 and TRBJ1-2; D remains ambiguous. This CDR3 is 18 amino acids long. The V end was cut by 6 bases, the J end by 6 bases, with 29 bases between. The V gene's germline CDR1 is MDHEN and CDR2 SYDVKM.

This clone was observed a few times. The chain has TRBV2 and TRBJ2-1; TRBD1 aligns across 7 bases. The junction had 5 bases not matched to a gene; V was cut back by 4 bases and J by 2 bases. The length of the CDR3 is 15 residues. CDR1 SNHLY and CDR2 FYNNEI come from the germline V gene. The CDR3: CASSALRGTYNEQFF. CDR3 sequence (DNA): TGTGCCAGCAGTGCCCTCAGGGGGACCTACAATGAGCAGTTCTTC.

The rearrangement uses TRBV9 and TRBJ2-1; 8 nucleotides match TRBD2. The germline gives CDR1 SGDLS, CDR2 YYNGEE. Trimming at V came to 4 bases and at J to 4 bases, leaving 7 bases not matched to a gene. The CDR3 is 15 amino acids. In nucleotides, the CDR3 is TGTGCCAGCAGCCGGGAGGGCAGGCCTTACAATGAGCAGTTCTTC. Translated, it gives CASSREGRPYNEQFF.

This clone was recorded only once. This rearrangement joins TRBV2 to TRBJ1-2; D may be TRBD1 (6 bases). Germline V gene sequence: CDR1 SNHLY, CDR2 FYNNEI. The CDR3 sequence is 13 residues long. Trimming left V 2 bases short and J 6 bases short, with 10 bases between. CDR3 protein: CASSEYRVDGYTF. The CDR3 DNA reads TGTGCCAGCAGTGAATACAGGGTAGATGGCTACACCTTC.

The CDR3 region is CASSSTRQGDAASGNTIYF. The CDR3 DNA reads as TGTGCCAGCAGCTCTACCCGGCAGGGGGATGCCGCCTCTGGAAACACCATATATTTT. The J gene is TRBJ1-3, the V gene TRBV7-3; 7 bases agree with TRBD1. The CDR3 has 19 residues. The V gene end was trimmed by 4 bases and the J gene end by 0 bases; junction bases not matched to a gene: 15. Germline CDR1 SGHTA, CDR2 FQGTGA. Filled out from reference TRBV7-3 and TRBJ1-3, the complete variable domain reads GAGVSQTPSNKVTEKGKYVELRCDPISGHTALYWYRQSLGQGPEFLIYFQGTGAADDSGLPNDRFFAVRPEGSVSTLKIQRTERGDSAVYLCASSSTRQGDAASGNTIYFGEGSWLTVV.

This clone showed up just a few times. The V gene is TRBV2, the J gene TRBJ1-4; 8 bases fit TRBD1. The V segment lost 4 bases and the J segment 8 bases; nucleotides outside the gene matches: 9. CDR1 SNHLY and CDR2 FYNNEI come from the germline V gene. The CDR3 contains 15 residues. The chain's CDR3 is CASSARGQGNEKLFF. As DNA, the CDR3 is TGTGCCAGCAGTGCCCGCGGACAGGGAAACGAAAAACTGTTTTTT. Full variable domain (outside the CDR3, taken from reference TRBV2 and TRBJ1-4): EPEVTQTPSHQVTQMGQEVILRCVPISNHLYFYWYRQILGQKVEFLVSFYNNEISEKSEIFDDQFSVERPDGSNFTLKIRSTKLEDSAMYFCASSARGQGNEKLFFGSGTQLSVL.

This clone has a single count. The chain joins TRBV10-3 to TRBJ2-7; D is possibly TRBD2 (5 bases). The V end was cut by 0 bases, the J end by 4 bases, with 13 bases between. The CDR3 totals 15 residues. CDR1 is ENHRY and CDR2 is SYGVKD in the germline V gene. The CDR3: CAISESQTTGYEQYF. CDR3 nucleotide sequence: TGTGCCATCAGTGAGTCGCAGACGACGGGGTACGAGCAGTACTTC.

DNA of the CDR3: TGTGCCAGCTCATTAACAGATAGCAATCAGCCCCAGCATTTT. Translation gives CASSLTDSNQPQHF. The chain employs TRBV18 and TRBJ1-5, with D unresolved. Per the germline V gene, CDR1 is KGHSH and CDR2 is LQKENI. The CDR3 is made up of 14 amino acids. Trimming stripped 5 bases from V and 0 bases from J, with 8 bases between.

The V gene is TRBV6-4, the J gene TRBJ1-5, with TRBD1 identical over 8 bases. Germline V gene sequence: CDR1 MRHNA, CDR2 SNTAGT. V trimming: 4 bases; J trimming: 5 bases; junction bases outside the gene matches: 10. This CDR3 comprises 16 residues. CDR3 amino acids: CASSVETGAIHQPQHF. The CDR3 DNA is TGTGCCAGCAGTGTGGAGACAGGGGCAATCCATCAGCCCCAGCATTTT.

This chain links TRBV19 with TRBJ1-2; D gene unclear. The CDR3 spans 14 residues. Per the germline V gene, CDR1 is LNHDA and CDR2 is SQIVND (reference sequence). Trimming left V 2 bases short and J 4 bases short, with 11 bases between. The CDR3 nucleotides are TGTGCCAGTAGTATACAGACGGGTCCCTATGGCTACACCTTC. Translated, it gives CASSIQTGPYGYTF.

Only one count was recorded for this clone. V usage is TRBV6-6 and J usage is TRBJ1-6; D gene ambiguous. V dropped 2 bases and J dropped 9 bases, with 14 bases sitting between them. The CDR3 spans 15 residues. The germline V gene has CDR1 MNHNY and CDR2 SVGAGI (reference sequence). The CDR3 DNA sequence: TGTGCCAGCAGTTACGCTAAATTCGGCGGTTCACCCCTCCACTTT. Its translation is CASSYAKFGGSPLHF.

The sample holds a few counts of this clone. For the CDR3, the DNA is TGTGCCAGCAGCACCCGGACAGGTAGGACGAACACTGAAGCTTTCTTT. Translating it yields CASSTRTGRTNTEAFF. The chain joins TRBV7-9 to TRBJ1-1; the match to TRBD1 covers 7 bases. The CDR3 runs to 16 residues. In germline, CDR1 is SEHNR, CDR2 FQNEAQ (reference sequence). V was clipped by 5 bases and J by 1 base; unmatched bases: 10.

There are a few counts of this clone. The chain employs TRBV10-2 and TRBJ2-2; possible D gene TRBD1, 7 bases. CDR3 length equals 14 residues. V gave up 6 bases and J gave up 7 bases, with 15 bases separating them. Germline lookup yields CDR1 WSHSY and CDR2 SAAADI. This CDR3 is CASREGAWDGELFF. CDR3 nucleotide sequence: TGCGCCAGCAGGGAGGGGGCGTGGGACGGGGAGCTGTTTTTT.

This chain links TRBV6-5 with TRBJ2-7, with D hard to call. Germline CDR1 MNHEY, CDR2 SVGAGI. The CDR3 totals 12 residues. V gave up 7 bases and J gave up 0 bases, with 7 bases separating them. DNA of the CDR3: TGTGCCAGCACCTATCTCTCCTACGAGCAGTACTTC. Translation gives CASTYLSYEQYF.

The V gene is TRBV2, the J gene TRBJ2-1; 9 nucleotides agree with TRBD1. Germline V lookup: CDR1 SNHLY, CDR2 FYNNEI. V shed 8 bases, J shed 7 bases, and the junction held 6 bases outside the gene matches. This CDR3 spans 13 amino acids. CDR3 protein: CASWGQGTNEQFF. The DNA of the CDR3 is TGTGCCAGCTGGGGACAGGGTACGAATGAGCAGTTCTTC.

The chain links TRBV2 to TRBJ2-1; no firm D call. V was trimmed by 5 bases and J by 7 bases, leaving 6 bases between them. This CDR3 region has 11 residues. Germline loops: CDR1 SNHLY, CDR2 FYNNEI. The DNA for the CDR3 is TGTGCCAGCAGTCTACTGAATGAGCAGTTCTTC. It codes for CASSLLNEQFF.

This clone was seen a few times. The V gene is TRBV2, the J gene TRBJ1-6; 9 nucleotides match TRBD1. The CDR3 length is 15 residues. Germline V CDR1 and CDR2: SNHLY, FYNNEI. Trimming cost V 5 bases and J 7 bases; bases outside gene matches: 6. CDR3 amino acids: CASSSDRGVNSPLHF. CDR3 nucleotides: TGTGCCAGCAGTTCGGACAGGGGAGTAAATTCACCCCTCCACTTT. Looking up the rest from reference TRBV2 and TRBJ1-6 gives the full variable domain: EPEVTQTPSHQVTQMGQEVILRCVPISNHLYFYWYRQILGQKVEFLVSFYNNEISEKSEIFDDQFSVERPDGSNFTLKIRSTKLEDSAMYFCASSSDRGVNSPLHFGNGTRLTVT.

The chain recombines TRBV10-1 with TRBJ1-2; TRBD1 agrees at 8 bases. CDR3 length: 15 amino acids. Germline lookup yields CDR1 WNHNN and CDR2 SYGVQD (reference sequence). Trimming took 4 bases from V and 8 from J; bases not matched to a gene: 12. The CDR3 DNA reads as TGCGCCAGCAGTGTAAAAACAGGGGGGGCAAAAGGCTACACCTTC. Residues: CASSVKTGGAKGYTF.

This chain connects TRBV2 to TRBJ2-7; D might be TRBD1 (5 bases). The CDR3 length is 14 residues. The germline CDR1 and CDR2 sequences are SNHLY and FYNNEI. Between the trimmed V and J ends, which lost 4 bases and 0 bases, there was a span of 10 bases. The CDR3 reads CASSGQRYSYEQYF. The CDR3 nucleotides read TGTGCCAGCAGTGGACAGCGTTACTCCTACGAGCAGTACTTC.

This clone turned up a few times. This chain joins TRBV6-5 and TRBJ1-1, with 7 positions matching TRBD1. The CDR3 totals 15 residues. Germline V lookup: CDR1 MNHEY, CDR2 SVGAGI. The V segment lost 6 bases and the J segment 5 bases; nucleotides outside the gene matches: 12. The CDR3 sequence is CASRGGRQGTTEAFF. The DNA of the CDR3 is TGTGCCAGCAGGGGGGGACGACAGGGTACTACTGAAGCTTTCTTT.

CDR3 sequence reads: CASSLEAGGAGPLHF. The CDR3 DNA is TGTGCCAGCAGCTTAGAAGCAGGGGGCGCTGGACCCCTCCACTTT. This rearrangement joins TRBV7-8 to TRBJ1-6, with 8 bases lining up with TRBD1. The CDR3 loop spans 15 amino acids. The V segment lost 1 base and the J segment 12 bases; nucleotides outside the gene matches: 8. Germline CDR1 SGHVS, CDR2 FQNEAQ.

Only a few counts were recorded for this clone. The V gene is TRBV27, the J gene TRBJ2-5, with a weak D call TRBD2 (6 bases). Germline assignment: CDR1 MNHEY and CDR2 SMNVEV (reference sequence). Between the trimmed V and J ends, which lost 7 bases and 5 bases, there was a span of 17 bases. The CDR3 has 14 residues. CDR3 sequence (DNA): TGTGCCAGCACCCCACAAGGGAGGAGGGAGACCCAGTACTTC. This sequence encodes CASTPQGRRETQYF.

V and J are TRBV27 and TRBJ1-6; D might be TRBD1 (6 bases). Trimming removed 2 bases at V and 4 bases at J, with 12 bases between. The germline V gene encodes CDR1 MNHEY and CDR2 SMNVEV (reference sequence). CDR3 length: 16 amino acids. The CDR3 spells CASSLSQGHYNSPLHF. The CDR3 DNA follows: TGTGCCAGCAGTTTAAGTCAGGGGCATTATAATTCACCCCTCCACTTT.

V usage is TRBV2 and J usage is TRBJ1-5; D is possibly TRBD1 (5 bases). The germline CDR1 and CDR2 sequences are SNHLY and FYNNEI. The CDR3 spans 15 residues. The ends were cut back, 6 bases at V and 1 base at J, with 13 bases in the middle. CDR3 amino acids: CASSLAQVSNQPQHF. CDR3 nucleotides: TGTGCCAGCAGCCTGGCACAGGTAAGCAATCAGCCCCAGCATTTT. The variable domain in full, completed from reference TRBV2 and TRBJ1-5, reads EPEVTQTPSHQVTQMGQEVILRCVPISNHLYFYWYRQILGQKVEFLVSFYNNEISEKSEIFDDQFSVERPDGSNFTLKIRSTKLEDSAMYFCASSLAQVSNQPQHFGDGTRLSIL.

The genes are TRBV5-1 and TRBJ1-3; 7 bases fit TRBD1. CDR1 SGHRS and CDR2 YFSETQ come from the germline V gene. V lost 3 bases and J lost 0; bases outside the gene matches: 3. The CDR3 has 15 amino acids. The CDR3 DNA is TGCGCCAGCAGCTCGGGACAGACCTCTGGAAACACCATATATTTT. Encoded protein: CASSSGQTSGNTIYF.

The gene calls are TRBV9 and TRBJ2-1; TRBD2 might be the D (6 bases). CDR3 length: 15 residues. The V end lost 0 bases, the J end lost 1 base, and 8 bases lay between the germline ends. Germline V gene data show CDR1 as SGDLS and CDR2 as YYNGEE. CDR3: CASSVVAGSYNEQFF. CDR3 DNA sequence: TGTGCCAGCAGCGTAGTGGCGGGATCCTACAATGAGCAGTTCTTC.

This clone has just a few counts. The CDR3 coding sequence is TGTGCCAGCAGTGAACCCCTAACGGCAGATACGCAGTATTTT. Translation: CASSEPLTADTQYF. The chain uses TRBV2 and TRBJ2-3; D uncertain. With 2 bases removed from V and 4 bases from J, the gap between germline ends came to 10 bases. The CDR3 consists of 14 residues. CDR1 SNHLY and CDR2 FYNNEI come from the germline V gene.

The rearrangement links TRBV21-1 to TRBJ2-7; TRBD2 reflects the table's D call only, with no check against the DNA. TRBV21-1 is a pseudogene segment. The CDR3 has 11 amino acids. The CDR3 sequence is CASSSLYEQYF. Here the CDR3 DNA reads TGTGCCAGCAGCTCACTGTACGAGCAGTACTTC.

V gene TRBV6-1 combines with J gene TRBJ2-7, with TRBD2 matching over 8 bases. The V segment lost 3 bases and the J segment 6 bases; nucleotides outside the gene matches: 10. The CDR3 is 15 amino acids. Germline V gene data show CDR1 as MNHNS and CDR2 as SASEGT. The CDR3 protein is CASSETGGDPLEQYF. The CDR3 DNA follows: TGTGCCAGCAGTGAGACCGGGGGGGACCCGCTCGAGCAGTACTTC.